This T cell receptor (beta chain) was found in a study of blood T cell repertoires in COVID-19. The wider study: Donors in the United States, Italy and Spain gave samples during acute or convalescent COVID-19. T cells, B-cell-depleted T cells, or PBMCs supplied cDNA or gDNA.

The cohort comprised adults aged roughly 18 to 100 years residing in 20 to 25 US areas. Assignments of participants to cohorts depended upon their own reported clinical history. Germline trimming cut 6 bases from V and 4 bases from J; bases unmatched to any gene: 6. Germline lookup yields CDR1 LNHDA and CDR2 SQIVND (reference sequence). This CDR3 has 15 residues. Clones were sequenced by immunoSEQ multiplex PCR, and TCRdb holds only the in-frame ones, with some missing. Of just over 300,000 clones listed, around 91% were seen once; the top ten hold roughly 4.3%. Sequenced input: PBMCs or T cells enriched from blood (not recorded which). The J gene is TRBJ2-2, the V gene TRBV19, with 9 bases lining up with TRBD1. The clonotype comes from a woman in her late teens or twenties with acute COVID-19. The CDR3 DNA reads TGTGCCAGTAGGGACACAGGGGGCATCACCGGGGAGCTGTTTTTT. As protein: CASRDTGGITGELFF.